One sample yielded the 12 T cell receptor beta chains listed below, sequenced in a study of Graves' ophthalmopathy and Graves' hyperthyroidism. Amplified TCR beta CDR3 regions were obtained using RNA transcripts as template. HTBI primers served in a first-round RT-PCR, which a second-round multiplex PCR followed. TCRdb reprocessed the multiplex PCR reads with MiXCR, giving one entry per CDR3 protein. Of roughly 610,000 distinct CDR3 sequences in the sample, about a fifth were seen once. Sequences were obtained from peripheral blood. The receptors shown here come from a woman aged 18 to 35 with stable Graves' hyperthyroidism. Some clones in this sample may be carry-over from other donors' samples.

This clonotype was picked up a small number of times. The gene calls are TRBV19 and TRBJ1-5; D might be TRBD1 (6 bases). The V gene's germline CDR1 is LNHDA and CDR2 SQIVND (reference sequence). V was clipped by 6 bases and J by 4 bases, with 16 bases between them. The CDR3 totals 15 residues. The CDR3 loop reads CASRLGQLENQPQHF. The CDR3 DNA is TGTGCCAGTAGATTAGGACAGCTGGAAAATCAGCCCCAGCATTTT.

This clonotype was detected a few times. This rearrangement joins TRBV4-3 to TRBJ1-6; a possible D gene is TRBD1 (5 bases). The V gene's germline CDR1 is LGHNA and CDR2 YSLEER. The CDR3 extends over 18 amino acids. The V and J ends lost 0 bases and 10 bases respectively, with 22 bases between them. CDR3 bases: TGCGCCAGCAGCCAAGACCAGGGCGGGGGACTCCCTACCTCACCCCTCCACTTT. Translation gives CASSQDQGGGLPTSPLHF.

In the case of this clonotype: A much larger clone differs from this one at a single base, so this may be a read error. The chain is built from TRBV19 and TRBJ1-1, with 8 bases fitting TRBD1. Germline CDR1 is LNHDA and CDR2 is SQIVND (reference sequence). J was trimmed by 5 bases and V by 5 bases; bases with no gene match: 28. This CDR3 is built from 21 residues. This CDR3 reads CASSSRPAYRDRRRYGTEAFF. CDR3 nucleotide sequence: TGTGCCAGTAGTTCAAGACCGGCTTACCGGGACAGGAGGAGGTACGGGACTGAAGCTTTCTTT.

There are many counts of this clonotype. Written as DNA, the CDR3 is TGTGCCAGCAGTTTGTGGGGGGACAGTTTGAACACTGAAGCTTTCTTT. Protein sequence: CASSLWGDSLNTEAFF. The rearrangement uses TRBV28 and TRBJ1-1; TRBD1 matches 7 bases. CDR3 length: 16 amino acids. Trimming removed 3 bases from V and 0 bases from J; junction bases left unmatched: 7. Germline CDR1 and CDR2: MDHEN and SYDVKM.

This clonotype has a handful of counts. The chain recombines TRBV27 with TRBJ2-2, with D uncertain. The CDR3 consists of 12 residues. Germline V gene data show CDR1 as MNHEY and CDR2 as SMNVEV (reference sequence). Trimming shortened V by 8 bases and J by 5 bases, and 9 bases separated the two germline ends. Written as DNA, the CDR3 is TGTGCCAGCTTATCCGCGACCGGGGAGCTGTTTTTT. It encodes CASLSATGELFF.

A note on this clonotype: Being one base from a much bigger clone, this may be a read error. The CDR3 region is CASSYSVGHGYEQHF. The CDR3 coding sequence is TGTGCCAGCAGTTACTCCGTGGGACATGGCTACGAGCAGCACTTC. The rearrangement joins TRBV6-5 to TRBJ2-7, with D maybe TRBD1 (6 bases). This CDR3 comprises 15 residues. The V gene's germline CDR1 is MNHEY and CDR2 SVGAGI.

This clonotype was observed a few times. The V gene is TRBV5-1, the J gene TRBJ2-2, with D unresolved. V was cut by 0 bases and J by 6 bases, with 12 bases left in between. The CDR3 totals 15 residues. Germline V gene data show CDR1 as SGHRS and CDR2 as YFSETQ. The CDR3 is CASSLAQGASGELFF. Written as DNA, the CDR3 is TGCGCCAGCAGCTTGGCTCAAGGTGCCTCCGGGGAGCTGTTTTTT.

This clonotype was counted at least ten times. V gene TRBV6-1 combines with J gene TRBJ1-2, with TRBD1 matching 9 bases. Germline values: CDR1 MNHNS, CDR2 SASEGT. V shed 5 bases, J shed 3 bases, and the junction held 7 bases outside the gene matches. The CDR3 consists of 15 residues. The CDR3 sequence: CASSTRDRVDYGYTF. The CDR3, as DNA: TGTGCCAGCAGTACCCGGGACAGGGTCGACTATGGCTACACCTTC.

In this sample, this clonotype turned up a few times. The CDR3 loop is CASSLVSGTGYSYEQYF. Here the CDR3 DNA reads TGTGCCAGCAGCTTAGTTAGTGGGACAGGCTACTCCTACGAGCAGTACTTC. This chain uses TRBV11-2 with TRBJ2-7, with 8 positions matching TRBD1. The V segment lost 1 base and the J segment 0 bases; nucleotides outside the gene matches: 8. Germline V gene data show CDR1 as SGHAT and CDR2 as FQNNGV. The CDR3 totals 17 residues.

This clonotype was detected many times. The chain recombines TRBV28 with TRBJ1-1; the D gene is possibly TRBD1 (6 bases). This CDR3 has 15 amino acids. V lost 5 bases, J lost 0 bases, and 13 bases lay in between. Germline assignment: CDR1 MDHEN and CDR2 SYDVKM. DNA for the CDR3: TGTGCCAGCAGTACAGGGTTTTCTATGAACACTGAAGCTTTCTTT. As protein: CASSTGFSMNTEAFF. The variable domain in full, completed from reference TRBV28 and TRBJ1-1, reads DVKVTQSSRYLVKRTGEKVFLECVQDMDHENMFWYRQDPGLGLRLIYFSYDVKMKEKGDIPEGYSVSREKKERFSLILESASTNQTSMYLCASSTGFSMNTEAFFGQGTRLTVV.

This clonotype is a singleton in its sample. The chain employs TRBV30 and TRBJ1-1; TRBD1 matches at 7 bases. This CDR3 region has 10 residues. V lost 8 bases and J lost 6; bases outside the gene matches: 3. Germline V gene lookup returns CDR1 GTSNPN and CDR2 SVGIG (reference sequence). The CDR3 nucleotides are TGTGCCCCCACAGGGGCTGAAGCTTTCTTT. Translating gives CAPTGAEAFF.

This clonotype was seen ten or more times. The rearrangement links TRBV10-3 to TRBJ2-7, with 9 nucleotides matching TRBD1. The CDR3 is 14 residues long. With V trimmed by 4 bases and J by 7 bases, 8 bases remained unmatched. Looked up from germline, CDR1 is ENHRY and CDR2 is SYGVKD. The CDR3 sequence: CAISVGDRAEEQYF. The CDR3 coding sequence is TGTGCCATCAGTGTAGGGGACAGGGCCGAGGAGCAGTACTTC.